Listed below are T cell receptor beta chains from one sample, sequenced in a study of T cells in localized non-small cell lung cancer. Clones were sequenced by immunoSEQ multiplex PCR, and TCRdb holds only the in-frame ones, with some missing. This sample has about 59,000 clones, with around 90% found just once. Sequenced here: peripheral blood, sampled before any cancer treatment. Source of these receptors: a man between 40 and 69 years old with stage I squamous cell lung carcinoma. The CDR3 runs from the conserved cysteine through the conserved F or W. D genes are given only for firm matches.

j_call: TRBJ2-2
d_call: TRBD1
v_call: TRBV5-1
cdr3_nt: TGCGCCAGCAGCTTATACGGGACAGGACTCACCGGGGAGCTGTTTTTT
cdr3_aa: CASSLYGTGLTGELFF

j_call: TRBJ2-1
d_call: NA
v_call: TRBV19
cdr3_nt: TGTGCCAGTAGTCCTCTTAGCGGCTCGAGCTCCTACAATGAGCAGTTCTTC
cdr3_aa: CASSPLSGSSSYNEQFF

j_call: TRBJ2-1
d_call: TRBD2
v_call: TRBV6-6
cdr3_nt: TGTGCCAGCAGTACTAGCGGGATGTACAATGAGCAGTTCTTC
cdr3_aa: CASSTSGMYNEQFF

j_call: TRBJ2-7
d_call: NA
v_call: TRBV11-2
cdr3_nt: TGTGCCAGCAGCTCGCAGGGGCCTGGTGAGCAGTACTTC
cdr3_aa: CASSSQGPGEQYF

j_call: TRBJ1-4
d_call: NA
v_call: TRBV30
cdr3_nt: TGTGCCTGGAGTGTACAGCCGGGTGTCAAAAAACTGTTTTTT
cdr3_aa: CAWSVQPGVKKLFF

j_call: TRBJ2-2
d_call: NA
v_call: TRBV7-9
cdr3_nt: TGTGCCAGCAGTTATCAACAGGGTTCGGGGGAGCTGTTTTTT
cdr3_aa: CASSYQQGSGELFF

j_call: TRBJ1-5
d_call: NA
v_call: TRBV28
cdr3_nt: TGTGCCAGCACTCTAAGAGGAGGGTCTAGCAATCAGCCCCAGCATTTT
cdr3_aa: CASTLRGGSSNQPQHF

j_call: TRBJ2-2
d_call: TRBD2
v_call: TRBV9
cdr3_nt: TGTGCCAGCAGCCCAACTAGCGGGAGATCTTACGGGGAGCTGTTTTTT
cdr3_aa: CASSPTSGRSYGELFF

j_call: TRBJ2-7
d_call: NA
v_call: TRBV11-3
cdr3_nt: TGTGCCAGCAGCTTAGAGCATACCGAGCAGTACTTC
cdr3_aa: CASSLEHTEQYF

j_call: TRBJ2-7
d_call: TRBD2
v_call: TRBV5-5
cdr3_nt: TGTGCCAGCAGCTTGGGACTAGCGGGAGGATTAACCTACGAGCAGTACTTC
cdr3_aa: CASSLGLAGGLTYEQYF

j_call: TRBJ2-1
d_call: NA
v_call: TRBV28
cdr3_nt: TGTGCCAGCAGTTTTTCGGCAGAGTACAATGAGCAGTTCTTC
cdr3_aa: CASSFSAEYNEQFF